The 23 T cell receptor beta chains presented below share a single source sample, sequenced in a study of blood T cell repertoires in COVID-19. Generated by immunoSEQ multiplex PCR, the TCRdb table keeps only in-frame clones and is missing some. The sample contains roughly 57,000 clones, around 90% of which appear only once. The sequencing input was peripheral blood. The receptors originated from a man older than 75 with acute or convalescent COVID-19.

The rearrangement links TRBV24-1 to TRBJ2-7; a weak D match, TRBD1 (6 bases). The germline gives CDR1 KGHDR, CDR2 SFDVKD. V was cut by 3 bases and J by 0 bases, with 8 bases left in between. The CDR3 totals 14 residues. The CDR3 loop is CATSDPDSSYEQYF. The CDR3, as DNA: TGTGCCACCAGTGATCCGGACAGCTCCTACGAGCAGTACTTC.

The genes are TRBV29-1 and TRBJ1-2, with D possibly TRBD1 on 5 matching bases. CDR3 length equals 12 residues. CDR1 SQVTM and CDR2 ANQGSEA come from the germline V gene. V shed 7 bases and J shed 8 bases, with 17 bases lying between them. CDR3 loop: CSAWKGTGGYTF. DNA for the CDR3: TGCAGCGCCTGGAAGGGGACTGGCGGCTACACCTTC.

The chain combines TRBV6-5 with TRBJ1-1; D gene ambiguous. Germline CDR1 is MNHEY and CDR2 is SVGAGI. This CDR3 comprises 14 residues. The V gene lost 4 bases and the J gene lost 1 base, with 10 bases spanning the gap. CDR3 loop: CASSSLSGNTEAFF. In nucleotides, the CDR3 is TGTGCCAGCAGTTCTCTATCGGGGAACACTGAAGCTTTCTTT.

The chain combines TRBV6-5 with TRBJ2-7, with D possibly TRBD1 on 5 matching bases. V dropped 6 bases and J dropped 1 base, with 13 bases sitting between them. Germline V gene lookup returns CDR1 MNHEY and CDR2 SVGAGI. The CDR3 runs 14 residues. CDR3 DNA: TGTGCCAGCAGAGCATCTGGACATTCCTACGAGCAGTACTTC. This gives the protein CASRASGHSYEQYF.

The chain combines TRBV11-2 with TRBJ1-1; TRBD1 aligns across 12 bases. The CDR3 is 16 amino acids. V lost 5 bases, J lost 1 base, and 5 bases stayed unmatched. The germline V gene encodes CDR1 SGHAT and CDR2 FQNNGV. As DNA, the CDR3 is TGTGCCAGCAGCCCCGGGACAGGGGGCCCGAACACTGAAGCTTTCTTT. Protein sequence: CASSPGTGGPNTEAFF. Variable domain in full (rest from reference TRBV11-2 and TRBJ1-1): EAGVAQSPRYKIIEKRQSVAFWCNPISGHATLYWYQQILGQGPKLLIQFQNNGVVDDSQLPKDRFSAERLKGVDSTLKIQPAKLEDSAVYLCASSPGTGGPNTEAFFGQGTRLTVV.

The CDR3 sequence is CASSPQGAQETQYF. In nucleotides, the CDR3 is TGTGCCAGCTCACCTCAGGGGGCACAAGAGACCCAGTACTTC. This chain joins TRBV18 and TRBJ2-5; 8 bases match TRBD1. The CDR3 runs to 14 residues. In germline, CDR1 is KGHSH, CDR2 LQKENI. V gave up 3 bases and J gave up 2 bases; unmatched junction bases: 2.

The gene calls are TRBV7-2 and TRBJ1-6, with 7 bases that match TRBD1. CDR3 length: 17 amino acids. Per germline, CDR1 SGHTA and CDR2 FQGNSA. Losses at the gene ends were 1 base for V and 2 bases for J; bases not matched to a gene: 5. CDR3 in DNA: TGTGCCAGCAGCTTAGTGGAGGGGGCGGCCTATAATTCACCCCTCCACTTT. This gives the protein CASSLVEGAAYNSPLHF.

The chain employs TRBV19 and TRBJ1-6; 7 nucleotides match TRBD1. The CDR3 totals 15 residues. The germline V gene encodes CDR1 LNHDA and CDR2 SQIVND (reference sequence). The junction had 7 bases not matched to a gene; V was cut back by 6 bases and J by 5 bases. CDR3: CASRAGQANNSPLHF. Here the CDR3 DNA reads TGTGCCAGTAGAGCCGGACAGGCGAATAATTCACCCCTCCACTTT.

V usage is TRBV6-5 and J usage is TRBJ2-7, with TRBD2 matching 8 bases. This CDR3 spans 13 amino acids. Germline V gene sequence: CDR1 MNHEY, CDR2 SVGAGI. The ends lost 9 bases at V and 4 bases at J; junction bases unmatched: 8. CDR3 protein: CASLGGGSYEQYF. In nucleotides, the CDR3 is TGTGCCAGTCTTGGCGGGGGGTCTTACGAGCAGTACTTC.

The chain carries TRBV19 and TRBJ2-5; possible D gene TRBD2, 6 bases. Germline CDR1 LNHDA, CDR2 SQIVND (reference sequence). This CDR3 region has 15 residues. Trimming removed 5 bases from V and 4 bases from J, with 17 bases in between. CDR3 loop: CASSSSGTAVETQYF. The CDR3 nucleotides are TGTGCCAGTAGTTCCTCCGGGACTGCCGTAGAGACCCAGTACTTC.

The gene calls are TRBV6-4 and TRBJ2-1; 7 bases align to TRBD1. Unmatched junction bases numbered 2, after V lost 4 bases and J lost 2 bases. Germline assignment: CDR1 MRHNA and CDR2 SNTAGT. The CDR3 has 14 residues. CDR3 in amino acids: CASSGDSTYNEQFF. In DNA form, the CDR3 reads TGTGCCAGCAGTGGGGACAGCACCTACAATGAGCAGTTCTTC.

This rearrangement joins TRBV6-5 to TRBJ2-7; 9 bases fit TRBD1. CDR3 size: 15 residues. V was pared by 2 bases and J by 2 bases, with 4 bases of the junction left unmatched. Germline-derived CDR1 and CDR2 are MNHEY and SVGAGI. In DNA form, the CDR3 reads TGTGCCAGCAGTTACGGGGGACAGGGTACCTACGAGCAGTACTTC. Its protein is CASSYGGQGTYEQYF.

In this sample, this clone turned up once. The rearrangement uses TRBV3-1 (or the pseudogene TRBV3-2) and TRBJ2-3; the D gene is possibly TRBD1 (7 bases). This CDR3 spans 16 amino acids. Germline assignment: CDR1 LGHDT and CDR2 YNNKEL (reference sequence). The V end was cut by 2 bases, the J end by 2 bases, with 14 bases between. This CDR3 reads CASSQFAGQYTDTQYF. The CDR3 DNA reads TGTGCCAGCAGCCAATTTGCGGGACAGTACACAGATACGCAGTATTTT.

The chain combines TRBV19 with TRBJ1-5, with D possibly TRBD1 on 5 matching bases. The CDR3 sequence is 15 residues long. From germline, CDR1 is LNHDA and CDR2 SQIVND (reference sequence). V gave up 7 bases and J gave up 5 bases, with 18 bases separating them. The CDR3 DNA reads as TGTGCCAGTACTCCCTGGGAGGGGACCGATCAGCCCCAGCATTTT. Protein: CASTPWEGTDQPQHF.

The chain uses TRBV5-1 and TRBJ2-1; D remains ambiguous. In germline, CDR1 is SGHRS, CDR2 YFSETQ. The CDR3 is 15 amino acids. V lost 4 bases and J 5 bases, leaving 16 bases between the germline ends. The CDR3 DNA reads TGCGCCAGCAGCCTGGATGGAGCCCATCACAATGAGCAGTTCTTC. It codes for CASSLDGAHHNEQFF.

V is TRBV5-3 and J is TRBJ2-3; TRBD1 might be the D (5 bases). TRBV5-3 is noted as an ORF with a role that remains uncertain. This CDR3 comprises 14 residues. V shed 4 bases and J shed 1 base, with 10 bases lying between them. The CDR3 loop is CARSPDKRTDTQYF. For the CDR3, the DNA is TGTGCCAGAAGCCCGGACAAGCGCACAGATACGCAGTATTTT.

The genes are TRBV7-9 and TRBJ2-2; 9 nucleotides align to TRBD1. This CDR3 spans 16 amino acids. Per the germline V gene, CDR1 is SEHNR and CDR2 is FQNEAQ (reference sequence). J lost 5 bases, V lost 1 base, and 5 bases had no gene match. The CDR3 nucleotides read TGTGCCAGCAGCTTAGTACAGGGGGCGCGAACCGGGGAGCTGTTTTTT. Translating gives CASSLVQGARTGELFF.

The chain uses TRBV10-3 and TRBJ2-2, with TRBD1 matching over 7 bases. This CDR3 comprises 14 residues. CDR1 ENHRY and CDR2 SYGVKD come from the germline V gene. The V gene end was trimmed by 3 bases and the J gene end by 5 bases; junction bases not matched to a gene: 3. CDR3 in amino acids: CAISDRGFTGELFF. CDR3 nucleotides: TGTGCCATCAGTGACAGGGGGTTTACCGGGGAGCTGTTTTTT.

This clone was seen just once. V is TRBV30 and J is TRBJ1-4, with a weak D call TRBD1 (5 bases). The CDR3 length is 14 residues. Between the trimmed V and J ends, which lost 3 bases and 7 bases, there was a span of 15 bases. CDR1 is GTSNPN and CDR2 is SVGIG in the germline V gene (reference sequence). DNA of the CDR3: TGTGCCTGGAGATCTAAGGGGCGAGGTGAAAAACTGTTTTTT. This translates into CAWRSKGRGEKLFF.

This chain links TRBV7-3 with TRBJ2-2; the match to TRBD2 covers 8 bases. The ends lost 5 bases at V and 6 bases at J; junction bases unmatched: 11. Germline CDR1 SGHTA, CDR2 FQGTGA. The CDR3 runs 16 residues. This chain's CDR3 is CASSPIAGLTAGELFF. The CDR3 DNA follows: TGTGCCAGCAGCCCCATAGCGGGGCTAACGGCCGGGGAGCTGTTTTTT.

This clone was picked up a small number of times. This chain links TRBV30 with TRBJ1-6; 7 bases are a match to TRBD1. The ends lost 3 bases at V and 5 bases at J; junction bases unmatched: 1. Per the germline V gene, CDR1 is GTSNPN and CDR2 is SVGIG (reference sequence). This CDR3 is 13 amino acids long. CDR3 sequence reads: CAWSGQDNSPLHF. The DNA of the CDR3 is TGTGCCTGGAGCGGACAGGATAATTCACCCCTCCACTTT. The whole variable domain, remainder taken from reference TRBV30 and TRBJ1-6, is SQTIHQWPATLVQPVGSPLSLECTVEGTSNPNLYWYRQAAGRGLQLLFYSVGIGQISSEVPQNLSASRPQDRQFILSSKKLLLSDSGFYLCAWSGQDNSPLHFGNGTRLTVT.

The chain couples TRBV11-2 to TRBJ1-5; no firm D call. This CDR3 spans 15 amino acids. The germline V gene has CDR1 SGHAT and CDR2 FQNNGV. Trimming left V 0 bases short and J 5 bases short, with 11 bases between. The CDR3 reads CASSLDLGRDQPQHF. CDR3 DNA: TGTGCCAGCAGCTTAGATCTTGGGCGGGATCAGCCCCAGCATTTT.

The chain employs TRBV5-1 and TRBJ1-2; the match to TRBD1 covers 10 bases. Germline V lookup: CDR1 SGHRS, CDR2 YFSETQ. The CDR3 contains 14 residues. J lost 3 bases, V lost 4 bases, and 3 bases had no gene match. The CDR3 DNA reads TGCGCCAGCAGCCAGGACAGGGGGGACTATGGCTACACCTTC. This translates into CASSQDRGDYGYTF. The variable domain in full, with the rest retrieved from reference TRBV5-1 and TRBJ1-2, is KAGVTQTPRYLIKTRGQQVTLSCSPISGHRSVSWYQQTPGQGLQFLFEYFSETQRNKGNFPGRFSGRQFSNSRSEMNVSTLELGDSALYLCASSQDRGDYGYTFGSGTRLTVV.